The next 20 T cell receptor beta chains were all read from a single sample in a study of response to subunit inactivated influenza vaccine. TCRdb itself ran the RT-PCR reads through MiXCR, one entry per CDR3 protein. The sample gives more than 400,000 distinct CDR3 sequences, 6.5% to 8% of which show up once; under 15% is in the top ten. The sequences come from PBMCs from blood, collected 23 months after vaccination. The receptors were gathered from a man between 50 and 75 years old who received an inactivated influenza vaccine.

This clonotype was seen at least ten times. The chain couples TRBV12-3 or TRBV12-4 to TRBJ1-1; D is perhaps TRBD1 (6 bases). This CDR3 has 16 residues. V lost 5 bases, J lost 4 bases, and 20 bases lay in between. The CDR3 DNA reads as TGTGCCAGCAGTCTCGGGAGGGGGGTGCGGAGCACTGAAGCTTTCTTT. Translating it yields CASSLGRGVRSTEAFF.

A few counts support this clonotype. The J gene is TRBJ1-1, the V gene TRBV3-1; unclear D gene. CDR1 and CDR2 (germline): LGHDT, YNNKEL (reference sequence). The length of the CDR3 is 14 residues. Deletions cut 7 bases from V and 1 base from J, with 13 bases between. This CDR3 is CASTLERENTEAFF. The CDR3 coding sequence is TGTGCCAGCACCTTAGAGAGGGAGAACACTGAAGCTTTCTTT. Drawing the rest from reference TRBV3-1 and TRBJ1-1, the complete variable domain is DTAVSQTPKYLVTQMGNDKSIKCEQNLGHDTMYWYKQDSKKFLKIMFSYNNKELIINETVPNRFSPKSPDKAHLNLHINSLELGDSAVYFCASTLERENTEAFFGQGTRLTVV.

This clonotype came up many times. The V call is TRBV3-1, the J call TRBJ1-2; no definite D call. This CDR3 comprises 15 residues. Germline V CDR1 and CDR2: LGHDT, YNNKEL (reference sequence). Trimming pared 2 bases from V and 7 bases from J, leaving 17 bases between. The CDR3 sequence is CASSQRRVPTGGYTF. As DNA, the CDR3 is TGTGCCAGCAGCCAAAGAAGGGTTCCTACCGGTGGCTACACCTTC.

In this sample, this clonotype turned up once. V and J are TRBV5-1 and TRBJ2-7; 10 bases line up with TRBD2. From germline, CDR1 is SGHRS and CDR2 YFSETQ. This CDR3 spans 15 amino acids. Trimming cost V 0 bases and J 4 bases; bases outside gene matches: 4. CDR3 bases: TGCGCCAGCAGCTTGGTCTCTAGCGGGGGATACGAGCAGTACTTC. Protein product: CASSLVSSGGYEQYF.

This clonotype was picked up many times. CDR3 residues: CASSLGGGPTTDTQYF. In nucleotides, the CDR3 is TGCGCCAGCAGCTTGGGCGGGGGACCAACCACAGATACGCAGTATTTT. V is TRBV5-1 and J is TRBJ2-3, with 7 bases lining up with TRBD2. Germline V gives CDR1 SGHRS, CDR2 YFSETQ. Trimming removed 0 bases from V and 2 bases from J; junction bases left unmatched: 6. The CDR3 has 16 residues.

At least ten counts were recorded for this clonotype. The rearrangement uses TRBV29-1 and TRBJ2-3, with D possibly matching TRBD2 (5 bases). Between the trimmed V and J ends, which lost 5 bases and 0 bases, there was a span of 21 bases. The CDR3 spans 17 residues. Germline values: CDR1 SQVTM, CDR2 ANQGSEA. This chain's CDR3 is CSVSPGLKTISTDTQYF. In DNA form, the CDR3 reads TGCAGCGTTTCTCCCGGACTTAAGACCATAAGCACAGATACGCAGTATTTT.

The rearrangement joins TRBV7-8 to TRBJ2-2; D is possibly TRBD1 (6 bases). Germline V gene data show CDR1 as SGHVS and CDR2 as FQNEAQ. V was cut by 5 bases and J by 6 bases, with 13 bases left in between. This CDR3 spans 14 amino acids. The CDR3 region is CASSLRTVSGELFF. CDR3 coding DNA: TGTGCCAGCAGCCTCCGGACAGTTTCCGGGGAGCTGTTTTTT. Full variable domain (missing parts from reference TRBV7-8 and TRBJ2-2): GAGVSQSPRYKVAKRGQDVALRCDPISGHVSLFWYQQALGQGPEFLTYFQNEAQLDKSGLPSDRFFAERPEGSVSTLKIQRTQQEDSAVYLCASSLRTVSGELFFGEGSRLTVL.

The table lists this clonotype with a few counts. The chain carries TRBV3-1 and TRBJ1-1; tentative D call: TRBD1 (6 bases). This CDR3 region has 13 residues. The ends were cut back, 8 bases at V and 5 bases at J, with 15 bases in the middle. CDR1 is LGHDT, CDR2 YNNKEL, per germline (reference sequence). The chain's CDR3 is CASHAGGSTEAFF. In DNA form, the CDR3 reads TGTGCCAGCCATGCGGGGGGCTCGACTGAAGCTTTCTTT.

Points on this clonotype: This may stem from a read error, because a much larger clone lies one nucleotide away. The V and J genes are TRBV3-1 and TRBJ2-1; 9 positions agree with TRBD2. The CDR3 sequence is 17 residues long. Germline CDR1 is LGHDT and CDR2 is YNNKEL (reference sequence). The CDR3 here is CACSQLGSGLASNEQFF. The CDR3 coding sequence is TGTGCCTGCAGCCAACTTGGATCGGGACTAGCATCAAATGAGCAGTTCTTC.

In its sample, this clonotype was seen a few times. The rearrangement joins TRBV24-1 to TRBJ2-3, with 10 bases matching TRBD1. V was pared by 5 bases and J by 5 bases, with 6 bases of the junction left unmatched. Looked up from germline, CDR1 is KGHDR and CDR2 is SFDVKD. The CDR3 consists of 15 residues. The CDR3 nucleotides read TGTGCCACCAGTGCCCCGGGACAGGGGAGAGATACGCAGTATTTT. It is translated as CATSAPGQGRDTQYF.

This clonotype was seen a few times. V and J are TRBV27 and TRBJ2-1; D could derive from TRBD1 or TRBD2 (6 bases each). Germline CDR1 and CDR2: MNHEY and SMNVEV (reference sequence). The CDR3 spans 14 residues. V was trimmed by 6 bases and J by 6 bases, leaving 15 bases between them. The CDR3 loop is CASRWGASINEQFF. DNA of the CDR3: TGTGCCAGCAGATGGGGGGCTTCTATCAATGAGCAGTTCTTC.

This clonotype has only a few counts. The genes are TRBV28 and TRBJ2-2, with a weak D call TRBD1 (6 bases). With 6 bases removed from V and 4 bases from J, the gap between germline ends came to 9 bases. The CDR3 has 13 residues. Germline CDR1 MDHEN, CDR2 SYDVKM. CDR3 sequence: CASRDSLTGELFF. CDR3 sequence (DNA): TGTGCCAGCAGGGACAGCCTCACCGGGGAGCTGTTTTTT.

V is TRBV2 and J is TRBJ1-3; 7 bases fit TRBD1. The CDR3 sequence is 17 residues long. V gave up 5 bases and J gave up 0 bases; unmatched junction bases: 10. Germline V CDR1 and CDR2: SNHLY, FYNNEI. The CDR3 nucleotides are TGTGCCAGCAGTAGAAGACAGGGCCTGTTCTCTGGAAACACCATATATTTT. Translated, it gives CASSRRQGLFSGNTIYF.

A few counts support this clonotype. This chain connects TRBV7-2 to TRBJ2-2; TRBD2 agrees at 9 bases. This CDR3 is 16 amino acids long. Germline CDR1 reads SGHTA; CDR2 reads FQGNSA. V shed 5 bases, J shed 2 bases, and the junction held 6 bases outside the gene matches. The CDR3, as DNA: TGTGCCAGCAGCCCCTGGACTAGCGACAACACCGGGGAGCTGTTTTTT. This codes for CASSPWTSDNTGELFF.

The table lists this clonotype with many counts. The chain carries TRBV29-1 and TRBJ1-5; 8 positions agree with TRBD1. The CDR3 extends over 15 amino acids. In germline, CDR1 is SQVTM, CDR2 ANQGSEA. V lost 4 bases and J lost 1; bases outside the gene matches: 6. CDR3: CSVALGTGSNQPQHF. CDR3 DNA: TGCAGCGTTGCCCTTGGGACAGGCAGCAATCAGCCCCAGCATTTT.

The chain combines TRBV6-5 with TRBJ2-1; D uncertain. Trimming removed 4 bases at V and 0 bases at J, with 16 bases between. Per the germline V gene, CDR1 is MNHEY and CDR2 is SVGAGI. The length of the CDR3 is 17 residues. The CDR3 region is CASSSRTYFNSYNEQFF. The CDR3, as DNA: TGTGCCAGCAGTTCCCGGACCTACTTTAACTCCTACAATGAGCAGTTCTTC.

The sample holds a few counts of this clonotype. V gene TRBV10-3 combines with J gene TRBJ2-6, with 7 bases fitting TRBD2. CDR1 and CDR2 from the germline V gene are ENHRY and SYGVKD. Trimming removed 2 bases from V and 4 bases from J; junction bases left unmatched: 14. This CDR3 comprises 19 residues. The CDR3 is CAISEPGLPWLGGANVLTF. Here the CDR3 DNA reads TGTGCCATCAGTGAGCCGGGACTACCTTGGTTGGGGGGGGCCAACGTCCTGACTTTC.

This clonotype has only a few counts. In nucleotides, the CDR3 is TGTGCCAGCAGGACACCCTACGAGCAGTACTTC. Amino acids: CASRTPYEQYF. This chain links TRBV6-5 with TRBJ2-7, with D unclear. The CDR3 is made up of 11 amino acids. CDR1 is MNHEY and CDR2 is SVGAGI in the germline V gene. The V end was cut by 6 bases, the J end by 2 bases, with 5 bases between.

J is TRBJ2-7 and V is TRBV3-1, with 8 bases fitting TRBD1. The V gene end was trimmed by 2 bases and the J gene end by 4 bases; junction bases not matched to a gene: 7. Germline values: CDR1 LGHDT, CDR2 YNNKEL (reference sequence). The CDR3 runs to 15 residues. The CDR3: CASSQWTGRQYEQYF. The CDR3 DNA is TGTGCCAGCAGCCAATGGACAGGGCGTCAATACGAGCAGTACTTC.

A few counts support this clonotype. V usage is TRBV20-1 and J usage is TRBJ2-7, with TRBD2 identical over 9 bases. The length of the CDR3 is 14 residues. V shed 1 base, J shed 2 bases, and the junction held 3 bases outside the gene matches. Looked up from germline, CDR1 is DFQATT and CDR2 is SNEGSKA (reference sequence). For the CDR3, the DNA is TGCAGTGCTAGAGTACCTAGCGGGGCCTACGAGCAGTACTTC. Its translation is CSARVPSGAYEQYF.